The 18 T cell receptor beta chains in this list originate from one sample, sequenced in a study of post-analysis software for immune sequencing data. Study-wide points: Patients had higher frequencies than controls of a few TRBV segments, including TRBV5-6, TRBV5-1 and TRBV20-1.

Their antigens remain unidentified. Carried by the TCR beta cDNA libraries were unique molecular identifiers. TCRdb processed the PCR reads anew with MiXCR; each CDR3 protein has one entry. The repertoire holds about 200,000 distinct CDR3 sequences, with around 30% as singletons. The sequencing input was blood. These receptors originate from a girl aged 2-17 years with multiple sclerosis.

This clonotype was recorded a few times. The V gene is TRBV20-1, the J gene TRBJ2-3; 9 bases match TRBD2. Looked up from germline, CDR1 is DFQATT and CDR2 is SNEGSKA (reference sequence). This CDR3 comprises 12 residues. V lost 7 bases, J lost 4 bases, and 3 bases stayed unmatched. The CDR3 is CSVSGSPDTQYF. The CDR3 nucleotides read TGCAGTGTTAGCGGGAGCCCAGATACGCAGTATTTT.

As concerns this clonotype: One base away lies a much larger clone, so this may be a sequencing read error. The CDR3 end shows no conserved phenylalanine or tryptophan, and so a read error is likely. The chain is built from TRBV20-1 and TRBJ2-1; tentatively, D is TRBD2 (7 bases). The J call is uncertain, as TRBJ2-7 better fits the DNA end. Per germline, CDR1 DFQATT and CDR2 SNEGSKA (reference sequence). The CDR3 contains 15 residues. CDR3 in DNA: TGCAGTCTCCGAAAGTCGGGGGGCACAGACTACGAGCAGTACCTC. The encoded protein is CSLRKSGGTDYEQYL.

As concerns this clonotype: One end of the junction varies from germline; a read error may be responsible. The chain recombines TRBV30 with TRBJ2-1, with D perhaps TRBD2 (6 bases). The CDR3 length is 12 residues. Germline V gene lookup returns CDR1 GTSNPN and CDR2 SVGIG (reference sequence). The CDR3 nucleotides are TGTGCCGGGAGTGAGCGGGCCAATGAGCAGTTCTTC. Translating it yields CAGSERANEQFF.

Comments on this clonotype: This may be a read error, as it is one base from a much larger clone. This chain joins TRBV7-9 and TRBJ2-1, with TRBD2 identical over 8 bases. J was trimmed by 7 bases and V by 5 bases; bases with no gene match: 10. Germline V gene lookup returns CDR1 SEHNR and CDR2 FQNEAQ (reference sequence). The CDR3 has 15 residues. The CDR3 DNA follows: TGTGCCAGCAGCCCGGGAGCGGGAGTTATAAATGAGCAGTTCTTC. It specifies CASSPGAGVINEQFF.

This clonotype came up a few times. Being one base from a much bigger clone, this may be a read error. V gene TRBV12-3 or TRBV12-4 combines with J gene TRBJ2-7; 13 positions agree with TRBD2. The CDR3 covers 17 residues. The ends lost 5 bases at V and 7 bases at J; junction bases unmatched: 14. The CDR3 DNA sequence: TGTGCCAGCAGTCCCCGGACTAGCGGGAGAGGTGACAATGAGCAGTACTTC. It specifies CASSPRTSGRGDNEQYF.

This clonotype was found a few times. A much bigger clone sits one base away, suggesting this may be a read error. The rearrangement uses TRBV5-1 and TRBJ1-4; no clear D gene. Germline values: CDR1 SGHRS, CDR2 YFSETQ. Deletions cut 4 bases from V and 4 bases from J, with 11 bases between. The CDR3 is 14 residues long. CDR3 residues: CASSRKDYNEKLFF. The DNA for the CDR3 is TGCGCCAGCAGCCGGAAGGACTATAATGAAAAACTGTTTTTT.

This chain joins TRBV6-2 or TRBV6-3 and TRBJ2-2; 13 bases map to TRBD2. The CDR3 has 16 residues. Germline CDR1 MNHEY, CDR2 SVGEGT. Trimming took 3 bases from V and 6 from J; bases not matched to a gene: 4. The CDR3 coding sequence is TGTGCCAGCAGTTATCGAGGACTAGCGGGAGCCGGGGAGCTGTTTTTT. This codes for CASSYRGLAGAGELFF.

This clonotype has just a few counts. The DNA for the CDR3 is TGTGCCAGCAGCCTCAGTTTAGATCAGCCCCAGCATTTT. Residues: CASSLSLDQPQHF. The V gene is TRBV11-2, the J gene TRBJ1-5; no clear D. The CDR3 length is 13 residues. Trimming took off 5 bases at V and 5 bases at J, with 10 bases between the two ends. CDR1 and CDR2 (germline): SGHAT, FQNNGV.

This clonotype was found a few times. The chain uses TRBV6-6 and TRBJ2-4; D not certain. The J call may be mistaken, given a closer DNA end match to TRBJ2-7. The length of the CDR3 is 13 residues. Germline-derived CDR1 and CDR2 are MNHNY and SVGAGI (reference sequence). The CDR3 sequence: CASSYNREYEQYF. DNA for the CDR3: TGTGCCAGCAGTTACAACAGAGAGTACGAGCAGTACTTC.

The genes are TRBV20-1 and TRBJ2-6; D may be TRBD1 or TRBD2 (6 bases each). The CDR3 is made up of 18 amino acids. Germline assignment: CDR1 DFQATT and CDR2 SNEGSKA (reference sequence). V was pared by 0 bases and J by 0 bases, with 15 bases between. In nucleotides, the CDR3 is TGCAGTGCTAGAGATCGGTTCGGGGGCTTCTCTGGGGCCAACGTCCTGACTTTC. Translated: CSARDRFGGFSGANVLTF.

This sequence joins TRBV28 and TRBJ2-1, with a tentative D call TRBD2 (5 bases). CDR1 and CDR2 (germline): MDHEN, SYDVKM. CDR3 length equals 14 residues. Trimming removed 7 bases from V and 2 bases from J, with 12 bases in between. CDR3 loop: CASTISGPYNEQFF. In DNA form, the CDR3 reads TGTGCCAGCACCATAAGCGGTCCCTACAATGAGCAGTTCTTC.

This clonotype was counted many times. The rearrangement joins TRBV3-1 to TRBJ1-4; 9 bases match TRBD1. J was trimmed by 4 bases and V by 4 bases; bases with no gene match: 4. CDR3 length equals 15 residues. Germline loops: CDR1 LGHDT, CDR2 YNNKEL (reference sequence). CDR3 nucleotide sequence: TGTGCCAGCAGCCTCAAGACAGGGGGTAATGAAAAACTGTTTTTT. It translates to CASSLKTGGNEKLFF.

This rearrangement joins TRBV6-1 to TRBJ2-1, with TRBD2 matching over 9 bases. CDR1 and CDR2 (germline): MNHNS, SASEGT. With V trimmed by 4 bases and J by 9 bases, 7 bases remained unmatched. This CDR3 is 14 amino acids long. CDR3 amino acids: CASSGDGTSLEQFF. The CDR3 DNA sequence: TGTGCCAGCAGTGGCGACGGGACTAGCCTTGAGCAGTTCTTC.

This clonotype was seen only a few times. CDR3 DNA: TGTGCCAGTAGCTCCAAAACATCCTCTGGGGCCAACGTCCTGACTTTC. Its translation is CASSSKTSSGANVLTF. The chain is built from TRBV19 and TRBJ2-6; D gene uncertain. Germline V lookup: CDR1 LNHDA, CDR2 SQIVND (reference sequence). V was cut by 6 bases and J by 0 bases, with 12 bases left in between. The CDR3 is 16 residues long.

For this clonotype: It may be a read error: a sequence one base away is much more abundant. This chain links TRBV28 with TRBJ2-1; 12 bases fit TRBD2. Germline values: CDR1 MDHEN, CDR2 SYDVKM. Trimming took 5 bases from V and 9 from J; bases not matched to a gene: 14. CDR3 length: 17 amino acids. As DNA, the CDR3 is TGTGCCAGCAGTCGGGGGGTCCTAGCGGGAGGGCAAGGTGAGCAGTTCTTC. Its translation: CASSRGVLAGGQGEQFF. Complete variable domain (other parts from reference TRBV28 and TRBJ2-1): DVKVTQSSRYLVKRTGEKVFLECVQDMDHENMFWYRQDPGLGLRLIYFSYDVKMKEKGDIPEGYSVSREKKERFSLILESASTNQTSMYLCASSRGVLAGGQGEQFFGPGTRLTVL.

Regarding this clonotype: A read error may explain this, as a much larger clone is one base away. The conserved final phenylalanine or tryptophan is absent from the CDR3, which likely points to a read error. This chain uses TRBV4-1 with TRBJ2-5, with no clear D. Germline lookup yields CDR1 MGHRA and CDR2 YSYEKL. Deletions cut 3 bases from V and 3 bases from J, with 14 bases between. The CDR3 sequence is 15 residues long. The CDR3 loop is CASSQPTFTKETQYV. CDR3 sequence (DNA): TGCGCCAGCAGCCAGCCTACTTTTACCAAAGAGACCCAGTACGTC.

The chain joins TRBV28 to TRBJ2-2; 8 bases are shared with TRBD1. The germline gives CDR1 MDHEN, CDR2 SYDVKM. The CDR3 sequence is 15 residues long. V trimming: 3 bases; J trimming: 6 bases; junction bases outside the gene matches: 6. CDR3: CASSLAGGDPGELFF. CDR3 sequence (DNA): TGTGCCAGCAGTTTGGCAGGGGGCGATCCCGGGGAGCTGTTTTTT.

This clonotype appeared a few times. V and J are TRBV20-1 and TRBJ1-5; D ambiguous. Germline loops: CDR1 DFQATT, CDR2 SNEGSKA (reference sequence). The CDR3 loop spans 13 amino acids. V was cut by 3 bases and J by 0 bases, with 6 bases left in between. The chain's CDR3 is CSASQDSNQPQHF. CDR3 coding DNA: TGCAGTGCTAGTCAGGATAGCAATCAGCCCCAGCATTTT.